This is a list of T cell receptor beta chains from one sample in a study of blood T cells in healthy people across ages. TCRdb reprocessed the 5' RACE reads with MiXCR, giving one entry per CDR3 protein. The sample lists 1.5 million to 2 million distinct CDR3 sequences, 28% occurring once. Sequencing input: blood. These receptor sequences come from a woman between 25 and 40 years old in good health. CDR3s include the opening cysteine and the closing phenylalanine or tryptophan. A D gene is named only where the DNA matches it firmly. Size tells how often a clone was seen (once, few, many) or the class of an expanded clone, and some rows leave it out.

TRBJ1-2	-	TRBV7-2	-	CASLWARGNGYTF	TGTGCCAGCTTATGGGCAAGGGGAAACGGCTACACCTTC
TRBJ1-1	-	TRBV4-1	-	CASSQVQTNTEAFF	TGCGCCAGCAGCCAAGTACAGACAAACACTGAAGCTTTCTTT
TRBJ2-3	few	TRBV7-9	TRBD2	CASSLGLAGGSPSSQYF	TGTGCCAGCAGCTTAGGATTGGCGGGAGGGTCTCCATCTTCGCAGTATTTT
TRBJ1-1	-	TRBV28	-	CASSLIVRGTEAFF	TGTGCCAGCAGTTTAATCGTCAGGGGTACTGAAGCTTTCTTT
TRBJ2-4	-	TRBV12-3/TRBV12-4	TRBD1	CASSLPTGVKNIQYF	TGTGCCAGCAGTTTACCTACAGGGGTCAAAAACATTCAGTACTTC
TRBJ2-5	few	TRBV5-6	TRBD2	CASSGGGWETQYF	TGTGCCAGCAGCGGGGGGGGTTGGGAGACCCAGTACTTC
TRBJ2-3	-	TRBV7-2	-	CASSLVRGGSGTQYF	TGTGCCAGCAGCTTAGTCCGGGGCGGGTCAGGTACGCAGTATTTT
TRBJ2-1	few	TRBV29-1	TRBD2	CSVALGAGGYNEQFF	TGCAGCGTTGCCCTTGGAGCGGGGGGATACAATGAGCAGTTCTTC
TRBJ2-5	-	TRBV6-5	TRBD2	CASSYSFRTSGGEETQYF	TGTGCCAGCAGTTACTCTTTCCGAACTAGCGGGGGGGAAGAGACCCAGTACTTC
TRBJ2-1	-	TRBV11-2	-	CASSLLGGPSSYNEQFF	TGTGCCAGCAGCTTACTGGGGGGACCTAGCTCCTACAATGAGCAGTTCTTC
TRBJ1-1	-	TRBV4-2	-	CASSQAHAVTDTEAFF	TGTGCCAGCAGCCAAGCTCACGCAGTAACGGACACTGAAGCTTTCTTT
TRBJ2-1	-	TRBV6-2/TRBV6-3	-	CASSYTTGYNEQFF	TGTGCCAGCAGTTATACGACGGGGTACAATGAGCAGTTCTTC
TRBJ2-3	few	TRBV9	-	CASTPTSLDTQYF	TGTGCCAGCACCCCTACTAGCCTTGATACGCAGTATTTT
TRBJ1-1	few	TRBV11-1	-	CASSSDLTPGSPSYMNTEAFF	TGTGCCAGCAGCTCGGATTTAACCCCCGGGTCACCTTCTTACATGAACACTGAAGCTTTCTTT
TRBJ2-3	-	TRBV2	-	CASSEAVARTDTQYF	TGTGCCAGCAGTGAGGCGGTAGCCCGAACAGATACGCAGTATTTT
TRBJ2-5	-	TRBV27	TRBD2	CASSLWRGTSGRETQYF	TGTGCCAGCAGTTTATGGCGGGGGACTAGCGGTAGAGAGACCCAGTACTTC
TRBJ2-7	-	TRBV12-3/TRBV12-4	-	CASTVGDVLEQYF	TGTGCCAGCACCGTAGGGGACGTACTCGAGCAGTACTTC
TRBJ1-5	many	TRBV20-1	TRBD1	CSAARQGEQPQHF	TGCAGTGCTGCCCGACAGGGGGAACAGCCCCAGCATTTT
TRBJ2-7	-	TRBV20-1	TRBD1	CSARAGQGSPYEQYF	TGCAGTGCTAGAGCCGGACAGGGGAGCCCCTACGAGCAGTACTTC
TRBJ1-1	few	TRBV2	-	CASRGPQLSEAFF	TGTGCCAGCAGGGGCCCTCAGCTATCTGAAGCTTTCTTT
TRBJ2-1	many	TRBV5-1	TRBD1	CASSQDRGRNEQFF	TGCGCCAGCAGCCAGGACAGGGGTAGAAATGAGCAGTTCTTC
TRBJ1-2	-	TRBV29-1	TRBD1	CSAGDRDGYTF	TGCAGCGCAGGGGACAGGGACGGCTACACCTTC
TRBJ2-7	-	TRBV4-1	-	CASSQAVGEYEQYF	TGCGCCAGCAGCCAAGCAGTGGGGGAGTACGAGCAGTACTTC